This TCR beta chain was recorded in a study of radiation and T cells in renal cell carcinoma. TCRdb keeps only in-frame clones here, not all; method: immunoSEQ multiplex PCR. The table includes roughly 18,000 clones, around three fifths detected once. Findings of the study overall: Dominant CDR3 motifs occupied more repertoire in irradiated than control tumors. Only small tumor regions of 0.8 to 1 g were sampled.

The CDR3 length is 15 residues. Germline CDR1 SGHKS, CDR2 YYEKEE (reference sequence). Trimming removed 2 bases from V and 0 bases from J, with 6 bases in between. Indicated treatment: treatment-naive control, cytoreductive nephrectomy. This renal cell carcinoma was of the clear cell type. This clone was recorded only once. Its antigen is unidentified. This material consisted of tumor tissue, taken from a patient whose treatment was nephrectomy without radiotherapy. The V and J genes are TRBV5-5 and TRBJ1-6; D gene ambiguous. The clonotype was recovered from a man aged 50 to 60 with renal cell carcinoma. DNA for the CDR3: TGTGCCAGCAGCTTAGCTATCTCCTATAATTCACCCCTCCACTTT. Translating gives CASSLAISYNSPLHF.